The present entry profiles one TCR beta chain with its context. No antigen is known for it. Only in-frame clones appear in the TCRdb table, and some are missing; sequencing was by immunoSEQ multiplex PCR. The sample includes about 54,000 clones, roughly 89% of them seen just once. These data belong to a study of graft-versus-host responses after intestinal transplantation. The study's findings and limits: Ileal or blood samples showed some GvH clones first, and such clones were also found in recipient marrow. Declining HvG levels early post-transplant were linked to peak circulating GvH clone levels.

Germline CDR1 MGHDK, CDR2 SYGVNS. The length of the CDR3 is 15 residues. With 4 bases clipped from V and 2 bases from J, the junction kept 7 bases outside the gene matches. The sequences come from PBMCs, collected roughly 95 weeks after intestinal transplant. This chain joins TRBV25-1 and TRBJ2-5; 7 positions agree with TRBD1. The source of this sequence is a human patient who received an intestinal transplant, so some T cells may come from the graft donor. CDR3 coding DNA: TGTGCCAGCAGTGCCGGGACAGAAATACAAGAGACCCAGTACTTC. Encoded protein: CASSAGTEIQETQYF.